This TCR beta chain emerged from a study of T cell changes during pregnancy in multiple sclerosis. Germline V gives CDR1 SGHTA, CDR2 FQGNSA. The CDR3 runs 19 residues. V lost 7 bases and J lost 0; bases outside the gene matches: 17. Generated by immunoSEQ multiplex PCR, the TCRdb table keeps only in-frame clones and is missing some. The sample records 120,000 or so clones, approximately 93% being singletons. The genes are TRBV7-2 and TRBJ2-1, with TRBD2 identical over 8 bases. The sequences come from peripheral blood, collected before pregnancy. This TCR came from a female donor with multiple sclerosis, enrolled in a pregnancy study. The CDR3 region has the DNA TGTGCCAGCAACGAGGGGTGGGGCCGGGGGGGCCTCTCCTACAATGAGCAGTTCTTC. As protein: CASNEGWGRGGLSYNEQFF. The full variable domain, in which reference TRBV7-2 and TRBJ2-1 provide the parts outside the CDR3, is GAGVSQSPSNKVTEKGKDVELRCDPISGHTALYWYRQSLGQGLEFLIYFQGNSAPDKSGLPSDRFSAERTGGSVSTLTIQRTQQEDSAVYLCASNEGWGRGGLSYNEQFFGPGTRLTVL.